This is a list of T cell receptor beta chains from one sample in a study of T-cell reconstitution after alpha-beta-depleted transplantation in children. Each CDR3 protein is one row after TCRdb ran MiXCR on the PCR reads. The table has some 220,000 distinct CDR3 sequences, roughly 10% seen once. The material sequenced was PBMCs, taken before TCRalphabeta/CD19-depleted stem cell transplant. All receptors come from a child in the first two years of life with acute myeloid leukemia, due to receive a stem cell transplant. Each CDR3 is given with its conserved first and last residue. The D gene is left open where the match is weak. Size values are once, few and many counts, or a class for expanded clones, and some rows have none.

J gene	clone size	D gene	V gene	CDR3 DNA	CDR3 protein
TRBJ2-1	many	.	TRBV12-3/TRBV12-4	TGTGCCAGCAGTTTAGTCGTAGGTGGTGAGCAGTTCTTC	CASSLVVGGEQFF
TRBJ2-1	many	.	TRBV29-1	TGCAGCGTTGTCCGGCAGGGAGGTTTCAATGAGCAGTTCTTC	CSVVRQGGFNEQFF
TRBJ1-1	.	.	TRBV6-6	TGTGCCAGCCGGGACACTGAAGCTTTCTTT	CASRDTEAFF
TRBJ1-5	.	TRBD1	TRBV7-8	TGTGCCAGCAGCTCCAACAGGGGTAGCAATCAGCCCCAGCATTTT	CASSSNRGSNQPQHF
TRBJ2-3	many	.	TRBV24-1	TGTGCCACCAGTCTATCGGGAGCCACAGATACGCAGTATTTT	CATSLSGATDTQYF
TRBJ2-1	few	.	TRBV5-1	TGCGCCAGCAGCTTGGGTGGGAAAGAGCAGTTCTTC	CASSLGGKEQFF
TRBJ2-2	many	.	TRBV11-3	TGTGCCAGCAGCAAGGAGACAGGTACCGGGGAGCTGTTTTTT	CASSKETGTGELFF
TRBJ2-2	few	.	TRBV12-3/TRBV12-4	TGTGCCAGCAGGTCTCAGATTTTCCCCGGGGAGCTGTTTTTT	CASRSQIFPGELFF
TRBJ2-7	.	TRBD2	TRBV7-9	TGTGCCAGCAGCTTAAGTCTAGCGGGGGGATGGAACGAGCAGTACTTC	CASSLSLAGGWNEQYF
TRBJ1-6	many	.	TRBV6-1	TGTGCCAGCAGTGACCGGTACCGCACACCCCTCCACTTT	CASSDRYRTPLHF
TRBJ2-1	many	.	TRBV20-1	TGCAGCCAGAGTGGGACCCGACAAACTGAGCAGTTCTTC	CSQSGTRQTEQFF
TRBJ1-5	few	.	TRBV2	TGTGCCAGCAATGAAGCTAATCAGCCCCAGCATTTT	CASNEANQPQHF
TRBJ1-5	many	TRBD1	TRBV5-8	TGTGCCAGCAGCTTGGATGGGACAGCTATTAATCAGCCCCAGCATTTT	CASSLDGTAINQPQHF
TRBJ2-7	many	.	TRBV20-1	TGCAGTGCTAGAGCAGGGTACCCCTACGAGCAGTACTTC	CSARAGYPYEQYF
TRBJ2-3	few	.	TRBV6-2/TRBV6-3	TGTGCCAGCATAGGACACTCAGGGGATACGCAGTATTTT	CASIGHSGDTQYF
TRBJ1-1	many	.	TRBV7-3	TGTGCCAGCAGCTTGACGGTCGGCGCTGAAGCTTTCTTT	CASSLTVGAEAFF
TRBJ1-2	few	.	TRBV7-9	TGTGCCAGCAGTCCCGACGGACTCTATGGCTACACCTTC	CASSPDGLYGYTF
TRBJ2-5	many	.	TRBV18	TGTGCCAGCTCACCTCGGGTCATGGAGACCCAGTACTTC	CASSPRVMETQYF
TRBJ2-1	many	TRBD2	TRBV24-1	TGTGCCACCAGTGACTCTAGCGGGAGTTTTGCCTACAATGAGCAGTTCTTC	CATSDSSGSFAYNEQFF
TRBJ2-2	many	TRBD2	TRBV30	TGTGCCTGGAGTGCGAAACCGGGACTAGCGAACACCGGGGAGCTGTTTTTT	CAWSAKPGLANTGELFF
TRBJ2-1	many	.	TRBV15	TGTGCCACCAGCAGAGGGGGCGGGAAGAATGAGCAGTTCTTC	CATSRGGGKNEQFF
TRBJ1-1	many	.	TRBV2	TGTGCCAGCATGAACACGGAGAGGATAAAAGCTTTCTTT	CASMNTERIKAFF
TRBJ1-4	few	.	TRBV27	TGTGCCAGCAGGAGTAGTTATGATGAAAAACTGTTTTTT	CASRSSYDEKLFF
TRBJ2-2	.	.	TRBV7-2	TGTGCCAGCAGCTCCCACCGACAACCAACCGGGGAGCTGTTTTTT	CASSSHRQPTGELFF
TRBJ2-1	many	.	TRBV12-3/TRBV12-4	TGTGCCAGCAGCCGCCGCCAGAGCTCCTACAATGAGCAGTTCTTC	CASSRRQSSYNEQFF
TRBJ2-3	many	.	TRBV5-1	TGCGCCAGCAGCCCCACGGGCTCTCAGCTTGTCACAGATACGCAGTATTTT	CASSPTGSQLVTDTQYF
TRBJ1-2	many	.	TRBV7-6	TGTGCCAGCTATGGGACGCCGAAAGAGGGCTACACCTTC	CASYGTPKEGYTF
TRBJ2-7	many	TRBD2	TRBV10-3	TGTGCCATCAGTGAGGGGACTAGCGGGACGGTCTACGAGCAGTACTTC	CAISEGTSGTVYEQYF
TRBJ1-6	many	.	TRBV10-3	TGTGCCATCAGTGAGGCAGGACAGTTCTATTCACCCCTCCACTTT	CAISEAGQFYSPLHF
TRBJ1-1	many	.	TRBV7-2	TGTGCCAGCAGCTTAAGGAGAAACACTGAAGCTTTCTTT	CASSLRRNTEAFF
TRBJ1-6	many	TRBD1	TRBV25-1	TGTGCCAGCAGTGAATCCGGGACAGGGAAATCACCCCTCCACTTT	CASSESGTGKSPLHF
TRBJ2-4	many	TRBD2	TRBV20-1	TGCAGTGCCGCCGGTAGCGGGAGCATGGGAAACATTCAGTACTTC	CSAAGSGSMGNIQYF
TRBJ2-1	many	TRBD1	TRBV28	TGTGCCAGCAGTTTATATAGGGGGCGCAATGAGCAGTTCTTC	CASSLYRGRNEQFF
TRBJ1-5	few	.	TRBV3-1	TGTGCCAGCAGCCAGGAGGATCAGCCCCAGCATTTT	CASSQEDQPQHF
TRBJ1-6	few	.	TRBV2	TGTGCCAGCAGAGACCAAGCGAGTTCACCCCTCCACTTT	CASRDQASSPLHF
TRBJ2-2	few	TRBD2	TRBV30	TGTGCCTGGAGGCGGGGTGCGGGAGGGACATCCGGGGAGCTGTTTTTT	CAWRRGAGGTSGELFF
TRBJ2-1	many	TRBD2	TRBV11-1	TGTGCCAGCAGCTTATCTACGGGAGGGCCTGGCAATGAGCAGTTCTTC	CASSLSTGGPGNEQFF
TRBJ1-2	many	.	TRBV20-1	TGCAGTGCTAGAGAGGCCGTCGGAGGCTACACCTTC	CSAREAVGGYTF
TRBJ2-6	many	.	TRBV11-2	TGTGCCAGCAGCGGGTCCAGGGGCTTCTCTGGGGCCAACGTCCTGACTTTC	CASSGSRGFSGANVLTF
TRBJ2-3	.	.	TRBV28	TGTGCCAGCAGCCAAGGCCCGCAGCGAGATACGCAGTATTTT	CASSQGPQRDTQYF
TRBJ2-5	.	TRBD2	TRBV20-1	TGCCGTGCTAGAGAGGGGGGGTGGCTAGCGGGAGTACTTGAGACCCAGTACTTC	CRAREGGWLAGVLETQYF
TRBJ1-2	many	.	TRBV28	TGTGCCAGCAGACGGACAGCTACTAACTATGGCTACACCTTC	CASRRTATNYGYTF
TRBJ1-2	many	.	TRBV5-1	TGCGCCAGCAGCGTCCAGGGGCGGGTGGACTATGGCTACACCTTC	CASSVQGRVDYGYTF
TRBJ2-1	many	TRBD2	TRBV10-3	TGTGCCATCAGTGAGTTTACAGCGGGAGCCTACAATGAGCAGTTCTTC	CAISEFTAGAYNEQFF
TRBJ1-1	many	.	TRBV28	TGTGCCAGCAGTTTATCTGCAGGGTGGTACTTGAACACTGAAGCTTTCTTT	CASSLSAGWYLNTEAFF
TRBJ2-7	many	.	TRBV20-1	TGCAGTGCTAGAAAGTTAGACGAGCAGTACTTC	CSARKLDEQYF
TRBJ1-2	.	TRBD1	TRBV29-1	TGCAGCGTCGCACCGGGACAGGGTATTCATTTCAACTATGGCTACACCTTC	CSVAPGQGIHFNYGYTF
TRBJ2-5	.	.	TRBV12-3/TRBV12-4	TGTGCCAGCAGTTTCCGACAGCAAGAGACCCAGTACTTC	CASSFRQQETQYF